This TCR beta chain stems from a study of cytomegalovirus exposure and HLA in healthy donors. Study context: There were some 410 genotyped donors. Of these, about 80% fell in the genetic ancestry cluster associated with self-reported Caucasian donors.

Findings and limits, study-wide: In vitro data verified a few CMV-associated chains as specific for CMV antigens. Across donors, presence/absence analyses took sequencing depth to be roughly uniform.

The germline V gene has CDR1 MDHEN and CDR2 SYDVKM. V was pared by 3 bases and J by 0 bases, with 9 bases between. The CDR3 totals 14 residues. A remark on this clone: What it recognizes is unknown.

PCR was performed using 60 Vbeta and 13 Jbeta primers. Clones were sequenced by immunoSEQ multiplex PCR, and TCRdb holds only the in-frame ones, with some missing. The sample has approximately 140,000 clones; 70% to 80% are singletons. This TCR was sampled from a woman aged 50 to 60 in good health and CMV-seronegative. The V and J genes are TRBV28 and TRBJ2-7, with D maybe TRBD1 (6 bases). Sequenced sample: PBMCs. The CDR3 nucleotides are TGTGCCAGCAGTTTGACAGGAGGCTCCTACGAGCAGTACTTC. It is translated as CASSLTGGSYEQYF.